The 13 T cell receptor beta chains presented below share a single source sample, sequenced in a study of T cell responses to AZD1222 COVID-19 vaccine. Only in-frame clones appear in the TCRdb table, and some are missing; sequencing was by immunoSEQ multiplex PCR. The sample holds roughly 97,000 clones; over 90% are singletons and the top ten take around 5%. Specimen: peripheral blood, collected on day 0 of AZD1222 vaccination. The receptors come from an adult in good health.

This clone is medium-sized (0.01 to 0.1%) within its sample. The CDR3 DNA sequence: TGTGCCAGCAGTCAAAAGACAGTCCGCCGGGACGAGCAGTACTTC. As protein: CASSQKTVRRDEQYF. The chain recombines TRBV6-2 or TRBV6-3 with TRBJ2-7, with D perhaps matching TRBD1 (5 bases). V was shortened by 5 bases and J by 5 bases, with 19 bases between the two germline ends. The CDR3 has 15 residues. Germline-derived CDR1 and CDR2 are MNHEY and SVGEGT.

The count of this clone is one. The gene calls are TRBV6-2 or TRBV6-3 and TRBJ1-5, with 9 bases lining up with TRBD1. The CDR3 has 16 residues. V was pared by 5 bases and J by 2 bases, with 7 bases of the junction left unmatched. Germline V gene lookup returns CDR1 MNHEY and CDR2 SVGEGT. CDR3 loop: CASSPTGGVGNQPQHF. The CDR3 coding sequence is TGTGCCAGCAGTCCCACAGGGGGCGTCGGCAATCAGCCCCAGCATTTT.

This rearrangement joins TRBV7-2 to TRBJ2-1; 12 bases agree with TRBD2. The V gene's germline CDR1 is SGHTA and CDR2 FQGNSA. This CDR3 contains 17 residues. The trim removed 2 bases at V and 7 bases at J, leaving 9 bases unmatched. The CDR3 bases are TGTGCCAGCAGCTTATCGCGGACTAGCGGGGTCGGGAATGAGCAGTTCTTC. The encoded protein is CASSLSRTSGVGNEQFF.

The V gene is TRBV4-1, the J gene TRBJ2-1, with 13 bases matching TRBD2. The CDR3 runs to 15 residues. Looked up from germline, CDR1 is MGHRA and CDR2 is YSYEKL. The V segment lost 4 bases and the J segment 8 bases; nucleotides outside the gene matches: 5. In DNA, the CDR3 is TGCGCCAGCAGCCTTACTAGCGGGAGGGGATATGAGCAGTTCTTC. Protein: CASSLTSGRGYEQFF.

In this sample, this clone turned up once. The chain has TRBV6-6 and TRBJ2-3, with D perhaps assigned TRBD1 or TRBD2 (7 bases each). The CDR3 covers 15 residues. V gave up 6 bases and J gave up 6 bases, with 19 bases separating them. Germline V gene data show CDR1 as MNHNY and CDR2 as SVGAGI (reference sequence). The CDR3 sequence: CASSLQGEGRDTQYF. The CDR3 DNA reads as TGTGCCAGCAGCCTTCAGGGGGAGGGCCGTGATACGCAGTATTTT.

The V call is TRBV7-9, the J call TRBJ2-3, with D unclear. CDR3 length equals 14 residues. Trimming took off 3 bases at V and 4 bases at J, with 11 bases between the two ends. CDR1 and CDR2 from the germline V gene are SEHNR and FQNEAQ (reference sequence). The CDR3 sequence is CASSFPSLSDTQYF. CDR3 bases: TGTGCCAGCAGCTTTCCCTCCTTGTCAGATACGCAGTATTTT.

The chain has TRBV28 and TRBJ1-4, with 7 bases matching TRBD1. Germline CDR1 reads MDHEN; CDR2 reads SYDVKM. J gave up 6 bases and V 6 bases, and 4 bases lay outside the gene matches. The CDR3 is 13 residues long. The CDR3 region is CASRGTVDEKLFF. CDR3 bases: TGTGCCAGCAGGGGGACAGTAGATGAAAAACTGTTTTTT.

This clone was found once. The CDR3: CASSLDQLDYGYTF. The CDR3 DNA sequence: TGTGCCAGCAGCTTAGACCAGTTGGACTATGGCTACACCTTC. This rearrangement joins TRBV7-9 to TRBJ1-2; D gene ambiguous. V was clipped by 1 base and J by 3 bases, with 9 bases between them. The germline CDR1 and CDR2 sequences are SEHNR and FQNEAQ (reference sequence). There are 14 residues in the CDR3.

V and J are TRBV9 and TRBJ2-1; D remains ambiguous. V was clipped by 3 bases and J by 2 bases, with 6 bases between them. Germline V CDR1 and CDR2: SGDLS, YYNGEE. The CDR3 has 13 amino acids. The CDR3 spells CASSAATYNEQFF. The CDR3 nucleotides are TGTGCCAGCAGCGCGGCAACCTACAATGAGCAGTTCTTC.

CDR3 protein: CASSESRGRGYYEQYF. Written as DNA, the CDR3 is TGTGCCAGCAGTGAATCTCGGGGGCGCGGTTACTACGAGCAGTACTTC. The V call is TRBV25-1, the J call TRBJ2-7, with D possibly being TRBD1 or TRBD2 (6 bases each). CDR1 MGHDK and CDR2 SYGVNS come from the germline V gene. The CDR3 totals 16 residues. V lost 1 base and J 3 bases, leaving 16 bases between the germline ends.

The chain joins TRBV7-2 to TRBJ2-1; no clear D. Germline V CDR1 and CDR2: SGHTA, FQGNSA. The length of the CDR3 is 16 residues. The V end was cut by 1 base, the J end by 6 bases, with 16 bases between. The CDR3 bases are TGTGCCAGCAGCTTAGGGTCTGGGGTTCGTTCCAATGAGCAGTTCTTC. Translation: CASSLGSGVRSNEQFF.

In nucleotides, the CDR3 is TGTGCCAGCAGTTACTCTGGGACGTCCAATTCACCCCTCCACTTT. It encodes CASSYSGTSNSPLHF. The V gene is TRBV6-5, the J gene TRBJ1-6; a possible D gene is TRBD1 (5 bases). This CDR3 has 15 amino acids. Germline assignment: CDR1 MNHEY and CDR2 SVGAGI. V was shortened by 0 bases and J by 7 bases, with 10 bases between the two germline ends.

This chain uses TRBV9 with TRBJ1-1, with 7 bases matching TRBD1. Trimming at V came to 4 bases and at J to 10 bases, leaving 7 bases not matched to a gene. The CDR3 covers 12 residues. CDR1 and CDR2 from the germline V gene are SGDLS and YYNGEE. The CDR3 DNA reads as TGTGCCAGCAGCACCCGGACAGGAGCAGCTTTCTTT. This codes for CASSTRTGAAFF.